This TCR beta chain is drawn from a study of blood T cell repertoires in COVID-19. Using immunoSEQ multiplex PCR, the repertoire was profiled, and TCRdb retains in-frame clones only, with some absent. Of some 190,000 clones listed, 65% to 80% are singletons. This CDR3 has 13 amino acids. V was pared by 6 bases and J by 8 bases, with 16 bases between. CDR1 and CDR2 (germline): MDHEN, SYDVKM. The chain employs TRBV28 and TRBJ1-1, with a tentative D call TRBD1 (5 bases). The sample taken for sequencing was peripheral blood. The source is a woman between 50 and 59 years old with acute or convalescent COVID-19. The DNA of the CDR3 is TGTGCCAGCAGACTGCAGGGTCTTGGCGAAGCTTTCTTT. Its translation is CASRLQGLGEAFF.